This entry lists 7 T cell receptor beta chains sequenced from one sample in a study of cytomegalovirus exposure and HLA in healthy donors. With 60 Vbeta and 13 Jbeta primers, the PCR was carried out. Repertoires were generated with immunoSEQ multiplex PCR, while TCRdb's copy carries only in-frame clones and drops some. The sample features about 32,000 clones, with 4.8% in its top ten. The material sequenced was PBMCs. Every receptor here comes from a female donor in good health and CMV-seronegative.

V gene TRBV4-1 combines with J gene TRBJ2-5; D may be TRBD1 (7 bases). Trimming removed 1 base from V and 4 bases from J, with 10 bases in between. Germline V gene data show CDR1 as MGHRA and CDR2 as YSYEKL. The CDR3 is 14 amino acids. The CDR3 protein is CASSQAGGGETQYF. The CDR3 region has the DNA TGCGCCAGCAGCCAAGCAGGGGGAGGAGAGACCCAGTACTTC.

V and J are TRBV5-5 and TRBJ2-3; D ambiguous. The V end was cut by 0 bases, the J end by 2 bases, with 7 bases between. The CDR3 is made up of 14 amino acids. Germline loops: CDR1 SGHKS, CDR2 YYEKEE (reference sequence). This CDR3 reads CASSLVDFTDTQYF. The CDR3 nucleotides are TGTGCCAGCAGCTTGGTCGACTTCACAGATACGCAGTATTTT.

CDR3 sequence (DNA): TGTGCCGCCAAGGCAGGGCAGACCTTAATCACTGAAGCTTTCTTT. It translates to CAAKAGQTLITEAFF. This rearrangement joins TRBV2 to TRBJ1-1, with D possibly being TRBD1 (5 bases). Germline-derived CDR1 and CDR2 are SNHLY and FYNNEI. Trimming stripped 11 bases from V and 4 bases from J, with 23 bases between. The CDR3 is 15 residues long.

The gene calls are TRBV7-9 and TRBJ2-7; 9 bases are shared with TRBD1. Germline CDR1 reads SEHNR; CDR2 reads FQNEAQ (reference sequence). This CDR3 contains 15 residues. The trim removed 1 base at V and 6 bases at J, leaving 7 bases unmatched. The CDR3 protein is CASSLVGTGKSEQYF. CDR3 nucleotide sequence: TGTGCCAGCAGCTTAGTGGGGACAGGGAAAAGCGAGCAGTACTTC.

The rearrangement links TRBV4-2 to TRBJ2-1; 11 bases line up with TRBD2. This CDR3 region has 16 residues. Germline V gene sequence: CDR1 LGHNA, CDR2 YNFKEQ. The junction had 3 bases not matched to a gene; V was cut back by 2 bases and J by 3 bases. The CDR3 loop reads CASSQSGLADYNEQFF. The CDR3 bases are TGTGCCAGCAGCCAATCGGGACTAGCGGACTACAATGAGCAGTTCTTC.

The rearrangement uses TRBV5-4 and TRBJ1-1, with 7 bases matching TRBD1. V was clipped by 0 bases and J by 5 bases; unmatched bases: 1. This CDR3 is built from 13 residues. Germline CDR1 and CDR2: SGHNT and YYREEE (reference sequence). The CDR3 DNA reads TGTGCCAGCAGCTTGGACAGGGGAACTGAAGCTTTCTTT. Encoded protein: CASSLDRGTEAFF.

The V and J genes are TRBV5-4 and TRBJ2-3, with D possibly TRBD2 on 6 matching bases. Looked up from germline, CDR1 is SGHNT and CDR2 is YYREEE (reference sequence). The germline V and J ends were trimmed by 3 bases and 3 bases, with 14 bases remaining between them. This CDR3 is built from 15 residues. CDR3 in DNA: TGTGCCAGCAGCTCCCCCCGGAGGGAGACAGATACGCAGTATTTT. Protein product: CASSSPRRETDTQYF.